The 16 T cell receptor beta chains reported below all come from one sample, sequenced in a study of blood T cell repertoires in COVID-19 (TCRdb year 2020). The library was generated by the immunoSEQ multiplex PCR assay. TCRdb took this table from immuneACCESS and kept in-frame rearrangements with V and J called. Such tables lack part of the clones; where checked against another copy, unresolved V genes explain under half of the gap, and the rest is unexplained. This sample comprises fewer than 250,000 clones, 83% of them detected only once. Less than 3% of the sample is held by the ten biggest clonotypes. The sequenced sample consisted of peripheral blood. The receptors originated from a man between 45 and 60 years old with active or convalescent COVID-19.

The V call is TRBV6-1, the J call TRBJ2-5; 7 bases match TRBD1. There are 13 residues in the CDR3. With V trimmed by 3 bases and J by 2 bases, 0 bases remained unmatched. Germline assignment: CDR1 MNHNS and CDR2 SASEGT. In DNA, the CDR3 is TGTGCCAGCAGTGACAGGGGGCAAGAGACCCAGTACTTC. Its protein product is CASSDRGQETQYF.

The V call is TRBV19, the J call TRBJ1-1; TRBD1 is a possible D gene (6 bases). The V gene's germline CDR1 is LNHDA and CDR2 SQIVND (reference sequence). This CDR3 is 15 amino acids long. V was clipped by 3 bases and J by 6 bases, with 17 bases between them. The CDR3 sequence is CASSIAPTGFAEAFF. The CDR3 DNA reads TGTGCCAGTAGTATCGCCCCAACAGGGTTTGCTGAAGCTTTCTTT.

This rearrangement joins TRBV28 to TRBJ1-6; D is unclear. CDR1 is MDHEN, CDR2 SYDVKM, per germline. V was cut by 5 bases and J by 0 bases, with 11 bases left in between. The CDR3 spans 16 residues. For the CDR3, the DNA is TGTGCCAGCAGTCGTGACATGAGCTCCTATAATTCACCCCTCCACTTT. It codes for CASSRDMSSYNSPLHF.

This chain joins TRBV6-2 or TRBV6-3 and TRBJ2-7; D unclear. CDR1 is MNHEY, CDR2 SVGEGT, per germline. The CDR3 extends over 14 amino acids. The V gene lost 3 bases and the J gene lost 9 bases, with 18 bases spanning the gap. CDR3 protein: CASSYNSLSRGQYF. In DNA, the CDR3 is TGTGCCAGCAGTTATAACTCCTTGTCGCGAGGGCAGTACTTC.

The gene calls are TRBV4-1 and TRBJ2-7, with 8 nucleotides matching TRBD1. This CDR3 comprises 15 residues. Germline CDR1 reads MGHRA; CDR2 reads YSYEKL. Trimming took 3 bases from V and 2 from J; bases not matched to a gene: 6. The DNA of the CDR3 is TGCGCCAGCAGCCAGGCCCGACAGGGGCCCTACGAGCAGTACTTC. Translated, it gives CASSQARQGPYEQYF.

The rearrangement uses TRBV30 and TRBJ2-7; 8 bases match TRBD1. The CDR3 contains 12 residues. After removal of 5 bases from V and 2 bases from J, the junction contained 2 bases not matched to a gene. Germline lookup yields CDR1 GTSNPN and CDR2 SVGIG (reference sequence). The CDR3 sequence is CAWADRAYEQYF. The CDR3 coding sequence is TGTGCCTGGGCGGACAGGGCCTACGAGCAGTACTTC.

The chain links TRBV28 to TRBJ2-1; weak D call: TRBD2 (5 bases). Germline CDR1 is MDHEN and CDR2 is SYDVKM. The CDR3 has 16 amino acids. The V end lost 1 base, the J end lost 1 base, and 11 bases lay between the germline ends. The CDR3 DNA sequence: TGTGCCAGCAGTTTATCCCCCGGAGGATCCTACAATGAGCAGTTCTTC. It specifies CASSLSPGGSYNEQFF.

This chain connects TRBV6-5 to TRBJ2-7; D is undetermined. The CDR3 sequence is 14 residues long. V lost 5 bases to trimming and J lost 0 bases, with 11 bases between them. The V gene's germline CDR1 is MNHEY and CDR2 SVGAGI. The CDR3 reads CASSRSRSSYEQYF. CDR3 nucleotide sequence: TGTGCCAGCAGTCGTTCAAGGAGCTCCTACGAGCAGTACTTC.

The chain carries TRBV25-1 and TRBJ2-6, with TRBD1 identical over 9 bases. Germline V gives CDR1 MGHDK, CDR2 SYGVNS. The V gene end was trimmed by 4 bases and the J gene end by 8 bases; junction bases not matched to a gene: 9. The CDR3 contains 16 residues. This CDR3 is CASSATGTGRTNVLTF. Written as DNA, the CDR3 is TGTGCCAGCAGTGCCACCGGGACAGGGAGAACCAACGTCCTGACTTTC. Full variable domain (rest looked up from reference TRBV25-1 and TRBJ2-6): EADIYQTPRYLVIGTGKKITLECSQTMGHDKMYWYQQDPGMELHLIHYSYGVNSTEKGDLSSESTVSRIRTEHFPLTLESARPSHTSQYLCASSATGTGRTNVLTFGAGSRLTVL.

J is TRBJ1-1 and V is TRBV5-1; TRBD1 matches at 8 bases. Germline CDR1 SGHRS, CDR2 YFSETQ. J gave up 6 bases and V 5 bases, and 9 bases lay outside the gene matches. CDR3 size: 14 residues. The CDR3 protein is CASRRTGGVAEAFF. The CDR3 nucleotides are TGCGCCAGCAGACGTACAGGGGGGGTAGCTGAAGCTTTCTTT.

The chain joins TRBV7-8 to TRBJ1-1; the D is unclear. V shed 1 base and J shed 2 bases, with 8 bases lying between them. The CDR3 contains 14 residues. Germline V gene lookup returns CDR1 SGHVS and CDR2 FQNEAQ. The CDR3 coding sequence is TGTGCCAGCAGCTTAGTGGCGGGTAACACTGAAGCTTTCTTT. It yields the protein CASSLVAGNTEAFF.

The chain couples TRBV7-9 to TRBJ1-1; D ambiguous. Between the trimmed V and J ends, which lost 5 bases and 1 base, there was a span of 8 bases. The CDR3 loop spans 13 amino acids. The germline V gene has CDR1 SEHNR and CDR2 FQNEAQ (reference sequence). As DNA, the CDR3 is TGTGCCAGCAGCCCGACATCGAACACTGAAGCTTTCTTT. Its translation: CASSPTSNTEAFF.

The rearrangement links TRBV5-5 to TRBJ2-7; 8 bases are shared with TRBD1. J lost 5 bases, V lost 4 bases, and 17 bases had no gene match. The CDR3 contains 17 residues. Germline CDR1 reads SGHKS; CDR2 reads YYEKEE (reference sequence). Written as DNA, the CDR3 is TGTGCCAGCAGCCTGGTTATGGCAGGGGGCGCAGACCACGAGCAGTACTTC. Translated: CASSLVMAGGADHEQYF.

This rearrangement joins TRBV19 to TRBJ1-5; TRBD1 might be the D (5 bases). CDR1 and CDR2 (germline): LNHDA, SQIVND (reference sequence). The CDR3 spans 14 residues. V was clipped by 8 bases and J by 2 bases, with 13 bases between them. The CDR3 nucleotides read TGTGCCAGTGGCGGGGCGGGGGGCAATCAGCCCCAGCATTTT. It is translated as CASGGAGGNQPQHF.

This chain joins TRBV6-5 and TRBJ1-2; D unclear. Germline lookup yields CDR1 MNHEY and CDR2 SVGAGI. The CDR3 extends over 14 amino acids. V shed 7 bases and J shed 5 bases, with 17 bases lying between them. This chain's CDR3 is CASTDRSAVYGYTF. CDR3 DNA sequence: TGTGCCAGCACCGACCGGAGCGCGGTTTATGGCTACACCTTC.

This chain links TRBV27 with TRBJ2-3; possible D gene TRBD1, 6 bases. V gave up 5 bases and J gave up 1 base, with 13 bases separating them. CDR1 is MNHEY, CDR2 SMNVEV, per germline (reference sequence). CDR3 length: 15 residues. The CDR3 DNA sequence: TGTGCCAGCAGTCCCTTTAGGACAGGCACAGATACGCAGTATTTT. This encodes CASSPFRTGTDTQYF.